This T cell receptor beta chain comes out of a study of Graves' ophthalmopathy and Graves' hyperthyroidism (dated by TCRdb to 2016 to 2019). Turning to the overall study: Peripheral blood was collected at initial diagnosis, prior to any treatment. To tell Graves' ophthalmopathy apart from Graves' hyperthyroidism, and to predict which patients would progress to ophthalmopathy, the study relied on TCR beta repertoire signatures. In total, some 130 blood samples were TCR-sequenced: approximately 42 ophthalmopathy, some 75 hyperthyroidism and roughly 17 hyperthyroidism-to-ophthalmopathy patients. To explore V-J signatures that distinguish ophthalmopathy from hyperthyroidism, a discovery set of about a hundred patients was enrolled, made up of 40 to 45 with ophthalmopathy and around 60 with stable hyperthyroidism. An independent validation cohort was composed of 18 hyperthyroidism patients and 17 patients who later progressed from hyperthyroidism to ophthalmopathy. In roughly six hyperthyroidism patients, the T-cell repertoires found in thyroid tissue were compared with those found in blood. Once sampling was done, hyperthyroidism patients were given methimazole at a starting dose of 30 mg daily, while ophthalmopathy patients were given high-dose intravenous methylprednisolone. The study at large found these results: The 13-signature model separated ophthalmopathy from stable hyperthyroidism with approximately 88% sensitivity and 81.08% specificity in cross-validation, and 80%/75% in the test set. In validation, the model predicted ophthalmopathy progression with 55% to 71% sensitivity and 72.22% specificity; roughly 12 predicted patients were CT-confirmed with GO in a median of around 6 months. No statistical method was used to set the sample size in advance, and the investigators knew which group each participant was assigned to. Most expanded thyroid clonotypes with a frequency above 0.001 also appeared in blood, which suggests that blood repertoires may reflect the immune response in the thyroid.

Worth noting for this clonotype: Its binding antigen is unknown. Per-base quality was not reported, and no clone a single base away is much larger than it.

For repertoire sequencing, the TCR beta CDR3 regions were amplified from RNA transcripts. A first-round RT-PCR used HTBI primers with the Qiagen OneStep RT-PCR kit, followed by a second-round multiplex PCR, size selection and purification. Libraries were sequenced paired-end with 100 bp reads on an Illumina HiSeq2000. The authors' pipeline ran thus. SOAPnuke was used to process the reads, removing any read that contained adapters or uncalled bases, had a mean Phred below 15, or lacked an exact match to the constant primer or identifier. High-quality paired reads were merged with COPE v1.2.5. Unique nucleotide sequences were defined as clonotypes and aligned to IMGT TRB V, D and J references using MiTCR v1.1. Only V-J combinations with frequency above 0.0001 were analysed, covering approximately 99% of repertoires. For each V-J combination, a TCR clonal expansion and chaos score was defined as F50 clonal expansion divided by the chaos observed in the TCRdist matrix. Welch's t-statistics and random forest were used to narrow the features down to roughly twelve V-J combinations, which were then fed into a naive Bayes classifier. The similarity between thyroid and blood repertoires was quantified using the Morisita-Horn index. Clones were called with MiXCR by TCRdb after fastp trimmed the public reads at Q25, and only in-frame beta chains were retained. Each entry merges the rows of one CDR3 protein and shows their most common DNA and genes. The V and J calls and clone size come from TCRdb's table, not from the authors' own analysis. The sample profile shows 200,000 to 250,000 distinct CDR3 sequences; around 50% of them were found once. 40% to 55% of the sample rests with the top ten.

Ophthalmopathy patients were characterized by moderately to severely active disease, a Clinical Activity Score of at least 3, a NOSPECS grade of at least 4, and a disease duration under 3 months. Patients were excluded if they had other autoimmune diseases, uncontrolled infections, pregnancy or lactation. Clinical symptoms, serum thyroxine, TRAb, thyroid ultrasound and orbital computed tomography were used for diagnosis. Ficoll-Paque density gradient centrifugation was used to isolate PBMCs from approximately 11 ml of fresh peripheral blood. Total RNA was extracted using Trizol reagent, and RNA quality was checked on an Agilent 2100 Bioanalyzer. Measured from the cysteine to the phenylalanine, the CDR3 is 11 residues long. The DNA shown is the 33-base CDR3, in frame from base 1. V is shortened by 5 bases, J by 6 bases, and the region joining them spans 5 bases.

The TCR was taken from an adult man with Graves' ophthalmopathy. The chain is encoded by TRBV12-3 or TRBV12-4 joined to TRBJ1-5; confidence is insufficient to name the D gene. The specimen was peripheral blood. In nucleotide form, the sequence is TGTGCCAGCAGTGGAGGTCAGCCCCAGCATTTT. Its amino acids are CASSGGQPQHF.